The 2 T cell receptor beta chains below were found in one sample sequenced in a study of shared clonotypes between healthy human individuals. Assay used: immunoSEQ multiplex PCR; TCRdb lists only in-frame clones, some missing. The data show a few million clones, more than 90% seen once. Material: naive CD4+ T cells sorted from blood. Subset here: CD45RA+ positively selected. These receptors were obtained from a man aged 18 to 29 in good health.

The chain combines TRBV6-5 with TRBJ2-2, with unresolved D. Germline CDR1 and CDR2: MNHEY and SVGAGI. The CDR3 contains 11 residues. Trimming took 5 bases from V and 8 from J, leaving 6 bases between them. CDR3 residues: CASSEWGELFF. Written as DNA, the CDR3 is TGTGCCAGCAGTGAATGGGGGGAGCTGTTTTTT.

The rearrangement joins TRBV2 to TRBJ2-7; D not certain. Trimming removed 4 bases from V and 1 base from J, with 11 bases in between. Germline assignment: CDR1 SNHLY and CDR2 FYNNEI. This CDR3 region has 14 residues. The CDR3 protein is CASSVKSRSYEQYF. CDR3 nucleotides: TGTGCCAGCAGTGTCAAGAGTAGATCCTACGAGCAGTACTTC.